This T cell receptor (beta chain) was profiled in a study of T cell repertoires in cytomegalovirus infection. Study as a whole: The study used recently identified HLA-C-restricted and well-studied HLA-B-restricted CMV epitopes. Indications came from public TCR beta signatures; they pointed to CMV infection and to a matching HLA type. Study-wide findings and caveats: Public TCR beta family frequency separated CMV-and-HLA carriers, including in an independent cohort. Ex vivo responses were dominated by HLA-C-restricted CMV-specific TCR beta clonotypes.

The CDR3 is made up of 14 amino acids. CDR1 is MGHDK, CDR2 SYGVNS, per germline. Concerning this clonotype: Its antigen is currently unknown. At one end the junction does not follow the germline gene, possibly because of a read error.

TCRdb analysed the reads with MiXCR anew, one entry per CDR3 protein. This table holds about a million distinct CDR3 sequences, roughly 30% found once. The sample in question was cultured CD8+ T cells from PBMCs, obtained from culture after CMV antigen stimulation. This sequence joins TRBV25-1 and TRBJ1-1; unclear D gene. The receptor was isolated from a human donor in good health (CMV status not recorded). Some clones in this sample may be carry-over from other donors' samples. The CDR3 DNA follows: TGTGTCAGCAGTGAATTGGGGTTGAACACTGAAGCTTTCTTT. Translating gives CVSSELGLNTEAFF.